This T cell receptor beta chain was profiled in a study of Ad26.COV2.S vaccination and SARS-CoV-2 variants. Treatment defined: 15 to 20 received Ad26.COV2.S at low or high dose, single or two shots; 5 received placebo; per-sample allocation not given. Sampling was performed 63 days after the first vaccine or placebo injection. TCRdb's table, derived via immunoSEQ multiplex PCR, lists solely in-frame clones and lacks some. This table holds around 450,000 clones, 89% found once. The CDR3 runs 15 residues. With 8 bases removed from V and 2 bases from J, the gap between germline ends came to 16 bases. Per the germline V gene, CDR1 is MNHEY and CDR2 is SMNVEV (reference sequence).

The chain has TRBV27 and TRBJ2-1; a possible D gene is TRBD1 (5 bases). The sequences come from peripheral blood, collected in a trial of Ad26.COV2.S vaccine versus placebo. This clonotype was sampled from a person aged 18 to 65 who received the Ad26.COV2.S COVID-19 vaccine or a placebo. CDR3 nucleotides: TGTGCCAGCCATGCCCAGGGTTTCACCTACAATGAGCAGTTCTTC. This gives the protein CASHAQGFTYNEQFF.